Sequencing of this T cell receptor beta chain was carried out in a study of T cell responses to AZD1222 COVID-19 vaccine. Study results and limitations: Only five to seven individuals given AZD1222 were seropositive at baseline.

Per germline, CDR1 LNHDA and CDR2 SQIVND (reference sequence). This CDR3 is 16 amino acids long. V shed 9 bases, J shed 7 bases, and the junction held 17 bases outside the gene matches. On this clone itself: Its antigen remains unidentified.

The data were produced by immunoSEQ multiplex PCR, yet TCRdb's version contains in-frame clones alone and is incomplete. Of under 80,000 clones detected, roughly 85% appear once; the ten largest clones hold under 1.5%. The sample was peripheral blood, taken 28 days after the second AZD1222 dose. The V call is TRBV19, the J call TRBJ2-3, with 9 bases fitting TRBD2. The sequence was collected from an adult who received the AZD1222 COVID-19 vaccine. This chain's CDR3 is CASGNSGSGRRNTQYF. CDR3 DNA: TGTGCCAGCGGAAATTCAGGGAGCGGGAGGAGAAATACGCAGTATTTT. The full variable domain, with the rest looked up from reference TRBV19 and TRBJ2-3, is DGGITQSPKYLFRKEGQNVTLSCEQNLNHDAMYWYRQDPGQGLRLIYYSQIVNDFQKGDIAEGYSVSREKKESFPLTVTSAQKNPTAFYLCASGNSGSGRRNTQYFGPGTRLTVL.